One sample yielded the 9 T cell receptor beta chains listed below, sequenced in a study of blood T cell repertoires in COVID-19. This table comes from immunoSEQ multiplex PCR, and its TCRdb copy is limited to in-frame clones, with some not included. The sample shows 50,000 to 70,000 clones, over 75% of them seen only once. Sequencing input: peripheral blood. These receptors all stem from a woman of 80 years or more with active COVID-19.

The CDR3 spells CASSYYQRALYEQYV. The CDR3, as DNA: TGTGCCAGCAGTTACTACCAGCGGGCCCTCTACGAGCAGTACGTC. This chain uses TRBV6-5 with TRBJ2-7; tentative D call: TRBD2 (6 bases). V was trimmed by 1 base and J by 3 bases, leaving 13 bases between them. The CDR3 length is 15 residues. Germline assignment: CDR1 MNHEY and CDR2 SVGAGI.

The chain carries TRBV25-1 and TRBJ1-2, with D tentatively TRBD1 (6 bases). The germline gives CDR1 MGHDK, CDR2 SYGVNS. V was pared by 3 bases and J by 0 bases, with 8 bases between. CDR3 length: 14 residues. CDR3 loop: CASSEGATNYGYTF. The CDR3 bases are TGTGCCAGCAGTGAGGGGGCAACTAACTATGGCTACACCTTC.

The chain has TRBV11-1 and TRBJ2-1, with D unclear. The CDR3 has 12 residues. Germline CDR1 and CDR2: SGHAT and FQDESV (reference sequence). V was shortened by 3 bases and J by 10 bases, with 10 bases between the two germline ends. The CDR3 is CASSFPVGEQFF. The CDR3 DNA reads TGTGCCAGCAGCTTTCCCGTCGGGGAGCAGTTCTTC.

The chain couples TRBV2 to TRBJ2-1, with 8 bases lining up with TRBD1. J gave up 6 bases and V 4 bases, and 11 bases lay outside the gene matches. This CDR3 contains 16 residues. Germline V lookup: CDR1 SNHLY, CDR2 FYNNEI. This CDR3 is CASSGTGTGGGNEQFF. Here the CDR3 DNA reads TGTGCCAGCAGTGGGACCGGGACAGGTGGGGGCAATGAGCAGTTCTTC. The full variable domain, completed using reference TRBV2 and TRBJ2-1, is EPEVTQTPSHQVTQMGQEVILRCVPISNHLYFYWYRQILGQKVEFLVSFYNNEISEKSEIFDDQFSVERPDGSNFTLKIRSTKLEDSAMYFCASSGTGTGGGNEQFFGPGTRLTVL.

The chain couples TRBV5-1 to TRBJ2-5; D possibly corresponds to TRBD1 (6 bases). V was clipped by 3 bases and J by 2 bases, with 11 bases between them. CDR3 length equals 14 residues. CDR1 and CDR2 from the germline V gene are SGHRS and YFSETQ. The CDR3 DNA reads as TGCGCCAGCAGCTGGGACAAAGAGCAAGAGACCCAGTACTTC. Protein sequence: CASSWDKEQETQYF.

The genes are TRBV5-4 and TRBJ2-2; the match to TRBD2 covers 10 bases. Trimming at V came to 4 bases and at J to 7 bases, leaving 16 bases not matched to a gene. This CDR3 region has 18 residues. Per germline, CDR1 SGHNT and CDR2 YYREEE (reference sequence). The CDR3 nucleotides are TGTGCCAGCAGCATGGGGCCGACTAGCGGGTGGGGAGGCGGGGAGCTGTTTTTT. This gives the protein CASSMGPTSGWGGGELFF.

This clone has only one observation. The junction departs from germline at one end; a sequencing error may be responsible. This chain joins TRBV7-7 and TRBJ2-5; the match to TRBD2 covers 14 bases. Germline-derived CDR1 and CDR2 are SSHAT and FNYEAQ (reference sequence). The CDR3 extends over 14 amino acids. DNA for the CDR3: TGTGCTAGCAGCTTAGGACTAGCGGGAGGTACCCAGTACTTC. It yields the protein CASSLGLAGGTQYF.

Here the CDR3 reads CASSAGQNTEAFF. The CDR3 DNA is TGTGCCAGCTCAGCCGGACAGAACACTGAAGCTTTCTTT. The gene calls are TRBV18 and TRBJ1-1; D perhaps matches TRBD1 (5 bases). V was cut by 5 bases and J by 1 base, with 8 bases left in between. Germline loops: CDR1 KGHSH, CDR2 LQKENI. The CDR3 loop spans 13 amino acids.

The chain links TRBV15 to TRBJ2-1; TRBD2 might be the D (6 bases). The CDR3 consists of 16 residues. V dropped 0 bases and J dropped 9 bases, with 18 bases sitting between them. Germline V gives CDR1 LNHNV, CDR2 YYDKDF (reference sequence). CDR3 residues: CATSRERGGAFREQFF. The DNA for the CDR3 is TGTGCCACCAGCAGAGAGCGGGGTGGGGCCTTCCGTGAGCAGTTCTTC.